This T cell receptor (beta chain) was identified in a study of T cells in Graves' hyperthyroidism and ophthalmopathy. Whole-study findings and limits: Onset of ophthalmopathy came a median approximately 6.5 months after the model predicted it.

The TCR beta CDR3 regions underwent amplification using RNA transcripts as the source. First-round RT-PCR of the TCR CDR3 relied on the HTBI primer set. Via MiXCR, TCRdb re-called the multiplex PCR reads, giving one row per CDR3 protein. The data contain about 380,000 distinct CDR3 sequences, about a fifth of them seen just once; the ten biggest clones take up 35% to 45%. The CDR3 has 13 residues. The germline V and J ends were trimmed by 2 bases and 1 base, with 3 bases remaining between them. This clonotype was counted a few times. Antigen specificity is unknown. Sequenced: blood. The chain is built from TRBV12-3 or TRBV12-4 and TRBJ2-1; no clear D gene. The TCR sequence derives from a man younger than 35 with Graves' ophthalmopathy. The CDR3 region has the DNA TGTGCCAGCAGTTTAAAATCCTACAATGAGCAGTTCTTC. Translated, it gives CASSLKSYNEQFF.